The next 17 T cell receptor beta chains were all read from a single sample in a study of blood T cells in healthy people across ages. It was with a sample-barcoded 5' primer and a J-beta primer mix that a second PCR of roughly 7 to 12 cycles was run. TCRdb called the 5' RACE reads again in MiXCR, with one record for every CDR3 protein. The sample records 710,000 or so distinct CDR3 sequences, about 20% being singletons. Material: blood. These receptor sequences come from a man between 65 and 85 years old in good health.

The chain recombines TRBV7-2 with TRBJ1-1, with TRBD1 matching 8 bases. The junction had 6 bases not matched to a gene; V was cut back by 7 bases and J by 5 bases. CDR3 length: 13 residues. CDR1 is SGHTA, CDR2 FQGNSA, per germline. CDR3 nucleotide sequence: TGTGCCAGCACTATGACAGGGGTTACTGAAGCTTTCTTT. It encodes CASTMTGVTEAFF. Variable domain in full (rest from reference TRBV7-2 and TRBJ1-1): GAGVSQSPSNKVTEKGKDVELRCDPISGHTALYWYRQSLGQGLEFLIYFQGNSAPDKSGLPSDRFSAERTGGSVSTLTIQRTQQEDSAVYLCASTMTGVTEAFFGQGTRLTVV.

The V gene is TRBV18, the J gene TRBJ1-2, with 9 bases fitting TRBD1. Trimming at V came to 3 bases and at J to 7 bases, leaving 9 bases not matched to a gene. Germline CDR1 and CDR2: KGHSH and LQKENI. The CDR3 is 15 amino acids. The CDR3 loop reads CASSPRQGGFRGYTF. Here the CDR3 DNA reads TGTGCCAGCTCACCTCGACAGGGGGGTTTTCGTGGCTACACCTTC. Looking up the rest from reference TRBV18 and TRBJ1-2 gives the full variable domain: NAGVMQNPRHLVRRRGQEARLRCSPMKGHSHVYWYRQLPEEGLKFMVYLQKENIIDESGMPKERFSAEFPKEGPSILRIQQVVRGDSAAYFCASSPRQGGFRGYTFGSGTRLTVV.

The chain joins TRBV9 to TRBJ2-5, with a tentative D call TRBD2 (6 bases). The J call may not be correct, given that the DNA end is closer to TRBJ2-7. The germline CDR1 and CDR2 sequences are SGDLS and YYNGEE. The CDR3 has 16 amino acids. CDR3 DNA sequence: TGTGCCAGCAGCGTAGAACCCCTCGGAGGGCCCTACGAGCAGTACTTC. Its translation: CASSVEPLGGPYEQYF.

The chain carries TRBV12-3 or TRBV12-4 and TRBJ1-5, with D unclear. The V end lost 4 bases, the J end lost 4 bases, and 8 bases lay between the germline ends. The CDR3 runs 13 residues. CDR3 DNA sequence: TGTGCCAGCAGTTGGGGAAAGAATCAGCCCCAGCATTTT. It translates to CASSWGKNQPQHF.

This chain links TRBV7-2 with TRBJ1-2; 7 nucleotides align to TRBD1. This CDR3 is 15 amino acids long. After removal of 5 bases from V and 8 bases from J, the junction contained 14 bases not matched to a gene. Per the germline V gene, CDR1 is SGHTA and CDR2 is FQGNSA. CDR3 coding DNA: TGTGCCAGCAGCGCCGCGGACAGGTCGTTTAACGGCTACACCTTC. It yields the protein CASSAADRSFNGYTF. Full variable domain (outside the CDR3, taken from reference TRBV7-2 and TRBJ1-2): GAGVSQSPSNKVTEKGKDVELRCDPISGHTALYWYRQSLGQGLEFLIYFQGNSAPDKSGLPSDRFSAERTGGSVSTLTIQRTQQEDSAVYLCASSAADRSFNGYTFGSGTRLTVV.

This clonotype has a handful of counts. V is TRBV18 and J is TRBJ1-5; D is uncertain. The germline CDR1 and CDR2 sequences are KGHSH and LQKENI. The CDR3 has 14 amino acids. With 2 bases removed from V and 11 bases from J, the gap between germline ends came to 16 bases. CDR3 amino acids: CASSPVRSLTSQHF. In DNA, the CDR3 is TGTGCCAGCTCACCAGTCAGGTCTCTAACTTCCCAGCATTTT.

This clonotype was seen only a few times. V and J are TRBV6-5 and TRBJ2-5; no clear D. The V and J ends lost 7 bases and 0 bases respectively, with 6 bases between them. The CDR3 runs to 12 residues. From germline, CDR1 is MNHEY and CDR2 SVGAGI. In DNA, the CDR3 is TGTGCCAGCAAACGAAACCAAGAGACCCAGTACTTC. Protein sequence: CASKRNQETQYF.

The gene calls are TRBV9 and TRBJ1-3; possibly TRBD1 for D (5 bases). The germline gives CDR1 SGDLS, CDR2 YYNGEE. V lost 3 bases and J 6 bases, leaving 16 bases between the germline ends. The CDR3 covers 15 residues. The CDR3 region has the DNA TGTGCCAGCAGCGCAGACAGACGGACGGCAAACACCATATATTTT. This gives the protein CASSADRRTANTIYF.

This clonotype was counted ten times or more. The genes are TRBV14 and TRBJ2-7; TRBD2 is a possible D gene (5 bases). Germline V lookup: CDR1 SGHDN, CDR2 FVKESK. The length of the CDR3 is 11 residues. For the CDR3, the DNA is TGTGCGGTGGATCGGGGCTACGAGCAGTACTTC. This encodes CAVDRGYEQYF.

This CDR3 reads CAIRRGDAYNSPLHF. Here the CDR3 DNA reads TGTGCCATCAGGAGGGGGGACGCCTATAATTCACCCCTCCACTTT. This sequence joins TRBV10-3 and TRBJ1-6, with a possible D match to TRBD1 (6 bases). V was trimmed by 6 bases and J by 2 bases, leaving 11 bases between them. This CDR3 comprises 15 residues. Germline assignment: CDR1 ENHRY and CDR2 SYGVKD.

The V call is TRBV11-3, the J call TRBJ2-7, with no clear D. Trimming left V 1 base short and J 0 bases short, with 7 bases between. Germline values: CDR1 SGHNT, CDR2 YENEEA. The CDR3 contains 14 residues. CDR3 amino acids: CASSLAPDSYEQYF. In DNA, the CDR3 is TGTGCCAGCAGCTTAGCACCTGACTCCTACGAGCAGTACTTC.

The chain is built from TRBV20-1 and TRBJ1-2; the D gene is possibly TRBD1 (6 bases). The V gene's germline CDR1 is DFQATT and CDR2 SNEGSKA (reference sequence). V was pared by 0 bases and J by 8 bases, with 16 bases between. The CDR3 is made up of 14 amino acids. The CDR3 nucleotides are TGCAGTGCTAGAGACGCCGGGGGCCTGGGAGGCTACACCTTC. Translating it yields CSARDAGGLGGYTF.

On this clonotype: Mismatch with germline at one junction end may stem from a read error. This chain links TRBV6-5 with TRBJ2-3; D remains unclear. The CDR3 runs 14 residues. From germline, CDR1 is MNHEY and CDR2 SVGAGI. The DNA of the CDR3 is TGTGCCGGCAGTCCCCCCAGCTCCGGAGATACGCAGTATTTT. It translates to CAGSPPSSGDTQYF.

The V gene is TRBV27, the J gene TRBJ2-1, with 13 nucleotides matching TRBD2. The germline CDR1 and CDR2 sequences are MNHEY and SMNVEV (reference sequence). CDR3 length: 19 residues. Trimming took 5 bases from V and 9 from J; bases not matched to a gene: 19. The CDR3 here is CASSPERTSGSHQRSEQFF. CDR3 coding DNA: TGTGCCAGCAGTCCGGAGCGGACTAGCGGGAGCCATCAAAGGAGTGAGCAGTTCTTC.

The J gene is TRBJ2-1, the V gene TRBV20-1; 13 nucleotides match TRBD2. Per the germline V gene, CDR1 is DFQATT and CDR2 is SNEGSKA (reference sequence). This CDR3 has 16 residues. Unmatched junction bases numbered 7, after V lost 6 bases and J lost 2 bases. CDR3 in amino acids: CSATSGGAGTYNEQFF. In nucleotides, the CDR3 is TGCAGTGCAACTAGCGGGGGGGCTGGCACCTACAATGAGCAGTTCTTC.

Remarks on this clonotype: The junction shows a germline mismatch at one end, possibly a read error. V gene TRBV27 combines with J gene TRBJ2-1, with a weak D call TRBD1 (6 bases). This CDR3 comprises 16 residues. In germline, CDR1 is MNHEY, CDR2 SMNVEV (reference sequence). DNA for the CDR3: TGTGCCAGCAGACGTAACCTGGACAGCTCCTACAATGAGCAGCTCTTC. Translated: CASRRNLDSSYNEQLF.

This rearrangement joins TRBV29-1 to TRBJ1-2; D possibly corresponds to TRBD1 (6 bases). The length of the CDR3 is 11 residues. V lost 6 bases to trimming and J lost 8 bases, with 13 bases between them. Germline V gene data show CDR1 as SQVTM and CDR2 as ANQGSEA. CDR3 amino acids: CSVEQGAGYTF. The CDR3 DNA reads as TGCAGCGTAGAACAGGGTGCAGGCTACACCTTC.